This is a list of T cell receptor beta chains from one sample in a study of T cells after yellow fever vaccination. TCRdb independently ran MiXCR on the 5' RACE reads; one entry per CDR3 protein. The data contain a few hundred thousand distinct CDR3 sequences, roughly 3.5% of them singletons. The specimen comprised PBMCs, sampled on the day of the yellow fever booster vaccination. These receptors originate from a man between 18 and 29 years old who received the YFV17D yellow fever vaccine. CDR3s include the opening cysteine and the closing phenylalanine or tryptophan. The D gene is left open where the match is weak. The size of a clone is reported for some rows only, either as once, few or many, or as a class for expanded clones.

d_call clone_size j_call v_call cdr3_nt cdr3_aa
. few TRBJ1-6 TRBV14 TGTGCCAGCAGCCAAACGGGGTTCATAGCACCCCTCCACTTT CASSQTGFIAPLHF
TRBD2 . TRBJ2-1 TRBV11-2 TGTGCCAGCAGCTCCGGGACTAGCGGGGGGAACAATGAGCAGTTCTTC CASSSGTSGGNNEQFF
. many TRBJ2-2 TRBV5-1 TGCGCCAGCAGCTTGGTCGGTGGCAGGAACACCGGGGAGCTGTTTTTT CASSLVGGRNTGELFF
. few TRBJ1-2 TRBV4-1 TGCGCCAGCAGCCAAGAGGGTGCTAACTATGGCTACACCTTC CASSQEGANYGYTF
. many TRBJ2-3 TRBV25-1 TGTGCCAGCACAGGGTACGGCACAGATACGCAGTATTTT CASTGYGTDTQYF
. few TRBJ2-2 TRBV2 TGTGCCAGCATCAAGGGAACAACCACCGGGGAGCTGTTTTTT CASIKGTTTGELFF
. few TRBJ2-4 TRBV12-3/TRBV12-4 TGTGCCAGCAGTTTAGGTAGACGAGGGGTCTTGAGGGTGGCCAAAAACATTCAGTACTTC CASSLGRRGVLRVAKNIQYF
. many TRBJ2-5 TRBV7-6 TGTGCCAGCAGCTTAGCTGCCGACCTGGTAGAGACCCAGTACTTC CASSLAADLVETQYF
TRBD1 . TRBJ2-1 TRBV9 TGTGCCAGCAGCGGACAGGGGCCCCTTAGCTACAATGAGCAGTTCTTC CASSGQGPLSYNEQFF
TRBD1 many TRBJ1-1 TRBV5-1 TGCGCCAGCAGCCCAAGACAGGGAGTGGGCACTGAAGCTTTCTTT CASSPRQGVGTEAFF
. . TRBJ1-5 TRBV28 TGTGCCAGCACTCTGGGGGGCCTCGCTCCCGCATATAGTGGCAATCAGCCCCAGCATTTT CASTLGGLAPAYSGNQPQHF
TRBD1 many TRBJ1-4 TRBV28 TGTGCCAGCAACCTAGAGGGGGCGGCTGAAAAACTGTTTTTT CASNLEGAAEKLFF
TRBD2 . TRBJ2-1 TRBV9 TGTGCCAGCAGCGTAGCGGACGGCGGGGGCAATGAGCAGTTCTTC CASSVADGGGNEQFF
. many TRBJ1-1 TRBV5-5 TGTGCCAGCAGCTTGGCCTCTGGGTCGGGCACTGAAGCTTTCTTT CASSLASGSGTEAFF
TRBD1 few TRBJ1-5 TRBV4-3 TGCGCCAGCAGCCAAGATTTTGCGGGACAGACGAATCAGCCCCAGCATTTT CASSQDFAGQTNQPQHF
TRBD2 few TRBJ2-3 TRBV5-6 TGTGCCAGCTCTGGGGAAGGAACGGGGGGGATCGATACGCAGTATTTT CASSGEGTGGIDTQYF
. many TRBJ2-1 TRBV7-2 TGTGCCAGCCGAAGGGGGGGCGCGGGAAATGAGCAGTTCTTC CASRRGGAGNEQFF
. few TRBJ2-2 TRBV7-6 TGTGCCAGCAGCTTAGCACCGGTGAACACCGGGGAGCTGTTTTTT CASSLAPVNTGELFF
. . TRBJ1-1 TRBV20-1 TGCAGTGCTCGGAAGAGGGGAAACACTGAAGCTTTCTTT CSARKRGNTEAFF
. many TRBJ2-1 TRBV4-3 TGCGCCAGCAGCCCCACCCGGGGTTTGGGCTCCTACAATGAGCAGTTCTTC CASSPTRGLGSYNEQFF
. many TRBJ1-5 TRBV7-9 TGTGCCAGCAGCCCAGTAGGGGGACAACGGGTTCGTCAGCCCCAGCATTTT CASSPVGGQRVRQPQHF
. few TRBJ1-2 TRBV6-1 TGTGCCAGCAGCGGATTCGGGTATGGTTATGGCTACACCTTC CASSGFGYGYGYTF
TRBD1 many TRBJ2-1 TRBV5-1 TGCGCCAGCAGCTTCTACTCGGGACAGGGTTATGAGCAGTTCTTC CASSFYSGQGYEQFF
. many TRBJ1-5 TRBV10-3 TGTGCCATCAGTGCCCAGCCGGTGAGCAATCAGCCCCAGCATTTT CAISAQPVSNQPQHF
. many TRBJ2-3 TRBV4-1 TGCGCCAGCAGCCAAGTGCCCGGTGGTGCGCAGTATTTT CASSQVPGGAQYF
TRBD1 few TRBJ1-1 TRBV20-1 TGCAGTGCTAGGGGATCAGGGGGACTAATGAACACTGAAGCTTTCTTT CSARGSGGLMNTEAFF
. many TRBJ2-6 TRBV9 TGTGCCAGCAGCGTAGTCAGTTCCGGGGCTGGGGCCAACGTCCTGACTTTC CASSVVSSGAGANVLTF
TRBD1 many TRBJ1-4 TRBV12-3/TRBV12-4 TGTGCCAGCAGCCCTAGACAGGGATGGGAAAAACTGTTTTTT CASSPRQGWEKLFF
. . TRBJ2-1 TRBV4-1 TGCGCCAGCAGCCAAGGGTCGGGGCCGGGATACAATGAGCAGTTCTTC CASSQGSGPGYNEQFF
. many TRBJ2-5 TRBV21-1 TGTGCCAGCAGCAAATTTCACTGCCTCCAAGAGACCCAGTACTTC CASSKFHCLQETQYF
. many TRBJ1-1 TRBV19 TGTGCCAGTAGTATAGTGACGAACACTGAAGCTTTCTTT CASSIVTNTEAFF
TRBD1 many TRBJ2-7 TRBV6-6 TGTGCCAGCAATAGGGACAGACCCTACGAGCAGTACTTC CASNRDRPYEQYF
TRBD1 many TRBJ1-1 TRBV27 TGTGCCAGCAGTCCATCCGGGGTTCAGGGGGTAGCTTTCTTT CASSPSGVQGVAFF
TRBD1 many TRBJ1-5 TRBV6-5 TGTGCCAGCAGTTACTCGAACAGGGGCGACGATCAGCCCCAGCATTTT CASSYSNRGDDQPQHF
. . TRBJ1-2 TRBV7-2 TGTGCCAGCAGCTTAACACTGGAGGGCTACACCTTC CASSLTLEGYTF
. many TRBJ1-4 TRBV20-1 TGCAGTGCTAGAGATCTTGGGGGGCACTATGAAAAACTGTTTTTT CSARDLGGHYEKLFF
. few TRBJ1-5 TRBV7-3 TGTGCCAACCCCGCCGGGATACCTTTTAGCAATCAGCCCCAGCATTTT CANPAGIPFSNQPQHF
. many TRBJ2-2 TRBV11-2 TGTGCCAGCAACCAGGGTGGGCAGGAGCTCACCGGGGAGCTGTTTTTT CASNQGGQELTGELFF
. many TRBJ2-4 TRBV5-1 TGCGCCAGCAGCCCCCGTTTACAGGGCGTATTAGCCAAAAACATTCAGTACTTC CASSPRLQGVLAKNIQYF
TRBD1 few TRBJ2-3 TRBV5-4 TGTGCCAGCAGCTCCACAGGGGGCTTCGGAGATACGCAGTATTTT CASSSTGGFGDTQYF
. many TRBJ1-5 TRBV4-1 TGCGCCAGCAGCCAAGTTGGTCGACAAAGAGGTCAGCCCCAGCATTTT CASSQVGRQRGQPQHF
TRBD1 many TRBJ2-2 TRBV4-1 TGCGCCAGCACCGGGGACAGGAACACCGGGGAGCTGTTTTTT CASTGDRNTGELFF
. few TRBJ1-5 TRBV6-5 TGTGCCAGCAGGAACAGGGCTTCAACCGTAAGCAATCAGCCCCAGCATTTT CASRNRASTVSNQPQHF
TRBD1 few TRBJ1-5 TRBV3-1 TGTGCCAGCAGCCAAGATTCAGACAGGGGAGGGGATCAGCCCCAGCATTTT CASSQDSDRGGDQPQHF
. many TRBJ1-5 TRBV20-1 TGCAGTGCTAGTCTTGTGTCTGACAATCAGCCCCAGCATTTT CSASLVSDNQPQHF
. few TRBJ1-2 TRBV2 TGTGCCAGCAGGGGAGGACCGAATAACTATGGCTACACCTTC CASRGGPNNYGYTF
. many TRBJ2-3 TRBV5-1 TGCGCCAGCAGCCTTGCCATCGTCGGGGGCACAGATACGCAGTATTTT CASSLAIVGGTDTQYF
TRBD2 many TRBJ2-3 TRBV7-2 TGTGCCAGCAGCTTAGGCGGGGGGACAAGCACAGATACGCAGTATTTT CASSLGGGTSTDTQYF